Following are 14 T cell receptor beta chains from one sample sequenced in a study of T cell responses to AZD1222 COVID-19 vaccine. TCRdb keeps only in-frame clones here, not all; method: immunoSEQ multiplex PCR. The sample yields about 120,000 clones, around nine tenths seen once. The source was peripheral blood, collected on day 0 of AZD1222 vaccination. Receptors were obtained from an adult in good health.

The chain carries TRBV7-9 and TRBJ1-1, with D unresolved. The V and J ends lost 3 bases and 5 bases respectively, with 10 bases between them. This CDR3 region has 13 residues. Germline V gene sequence: CDR1 SEHNR, CDR2 FQNEAQ (reference sequence). This CDR3 reads CASSLSLVTEAFF. The CDR3 nucleotides are TGTGCCAGCAGCTTGTCCTTAGTGACTGAAGCTTTCTTT.

The CDR3 bases are TGCGCCAGCAGCCAATTTAATCTAGGCAGGAGCTCCTACGAGCAGTACTTC. As protein: CASSQFNLGRSSYEQYF. V gene TRBV4-3 combines with J gene TRBJ2-7; D is ambiguous. The germline CDR1 and CDR2 sequences are LGHNA and YSLEER. The CDR3 extends over 17 amino acids. Trimming took off 2 bases at V and 0 bases at J, with 17 bases between the two ends.

The chain links TRBV12-3 or TRBV12-4 to TRBJ1-5; perhaps TRBD1 as D (5 bases). There are 13 residues in the CDR3. V lost 10 bases to trimming and J lost 9 bases, with 19 bases between them. This CDR3 is CATLKGPVGPQHF. CDR3 in DNA: TGTGCCACTCTCAAGGGACCTGTCGGGCCCCAGCATTTT.

The chain couples TRBV5-4 to TRBJ1-1; no clear D. In germline, CDR1 is SGHNT, CDR2 YYREEE (reference sequence). CDR3 length: 14 residues. Trimming stripped 0 bases from V and 0 bases from J, with 6 bases between. This chain's CDR3 is CASSLGSMNTEAFF. In DNA form, the CDR3 reads TGTGCCAGCAGCTTGGGTAGTATGAACACTGAAGCTTTCTTT.

The chain has TRBV7-8 and TRBJ1-2, with D uncertain. This CDR3 is built from 11 residues. V dropped 3 bases and J dropped 5 bases, with 4 bases sitting between them. The germline V gene encodes CDR1 SGHVS and CDR2 FQNEAQ. The CDR3 nucleotides read TGTGCCAGCAGCTTGGATTATGGCTACACCTTC. As protein: CASSLDYGYTF. The entire variable domain, with the rest obtained from reference TRBV7-8 and TRBJ1-2, is as follows: GAGVSQSPRYKVAKRGQDVALRCDPISGHVSLFWYQQALGQGPEFLTYFQNEAQLDKSGLPSDRFFAERPEGSVSTLKIQRTQQEDSAVYLCASSLDYGYTFGSGTRLTVV.

This clone was seen only once. The chain carries TRBV6-5 and TRBJ2-5; no clear D gene. Germline assignment: CDR1 MNHEY and CDR2 SVGAGI. Trimming took 7 bases from V and 3 from J, leaving 6 bases between them. The CDR3 covers 11 residues. The CDR3 spells CASTREETQYF. The CDR3 coding sequence is TGTGCCAGCACTAGAGAAGAGACCCAGTACTTC.

The chain links TRBV18 to TRBJ1-3; D is unclear. Germline V gene lookup returns CDR1 KGHSH and CDR2 LQKENI. Trimming stripped 3 bases from V and 2 bases from J, with 14 bases between. There are 16 residues in the CDR3. CDR3 residues: CASSPQREGTGNTIYF. In nucleotides, the CDR3 is TGTGCCAGCTCACCCCAACGGGAAGGGACTGGAAACACCATATATTTT.

The rearrangement joins TRBV2 to TRBJ2-7; no reliable D call. V lost 2 bases to trimming and J lost 1 base, with 9 bases between them. Germline V gene data show CDR1 as SNHLY and CDR2 as FYNNEI. CDR3 size: 14 residues. Here the CDR3 DNA reads TGTGCCAGCAGTGAAATTGACAATTCCTACGAGCAGTACTTC. Amino acid sequence: CASSEIDNSYEQYF.

V and J are TRBV28 and TRBJ2-3, with TRBD2 matching over 14 bases. The germline gives CDR1 MDHEN, CDR2 SYDVKM. V shed 5 bases, J shed 4 bases, and the junction held 8 bases outside the gene matches. The CDR3 totals 17 residues. The CDR3 sequence: CASSPGLAGERADTQYF. CDR3 nucleotide sequence: TGTGCCAGCAGTCCGGGACTAGCGGGGGAAAGGGCAGATACGCAGTATTTT.

The V and J genes are TRBV14 and TRBJ1-5; maybe TRBD1 (6 bases). CDR3 length equals 13 residues. Looked up from germline, CDR1 is SGHDN and CDR2 is FVKESK. V lost 5 bases and J lost 4, with 9 bases in between. This CDR3 reads CASSRGFNQPQHF. As DNA, the CDR3 is TGTGCCAGCAGCAGGGGGTTTAATCAGCCCCAGCATTTT.

Here the CDR3 DNA reads TGTGCCAGCAGCCGCGGGGGGGACTTGAACACTGAAGCTTTCTTT. Protein sequence: CASSRGGDLNTEAFF. The chain links TRBV6-5 to TRBJ1-1; D might be TRBD1 (5 bases). This CDR3 contains 15 residues. The V gene's germline CDR1 is MNHEY and CDR2 SVGAGI. V was pared by 6 bases and J by 0 bases, with 14 bases between.

V gene TRBV10-3 combines with J gene TRBJ2-2, with no clear D. The CDR3 is 11 amino acids. Germline CDR1 is ENHRY and CDR2 is SYGVKD. V dropped 8 bases and J dropped 3 bases, with 4 bases sitting between them. The CDR3 bases are TGTGCCATCGAGGACACCGGGGAGCTGTTTTTT. Amino acids: CAIEDTGELFF.

The rearrangement uses TRBV19 and TRBJ1-2; tentatively, D is TRBD1 (5 bases). Trimming removed 5 bases at V and 3 bases at J, with 10 bases between. CDR1 and CDR2 from the germline V gene are LNHDA and SQIVND (reference sequence). The CDR3 is made up of 13 amino acids. The CDR3 DNA is TGTGCCAGTAGTGTGCAGGGAGACTATGGCTACACCTTC. This codes for CASSVQGDYGYTF.

This clone is a singleton in its sample. CDR3 in DNA: TGCGCCAGCAGCTTGGAGGGCGCCGTCTCTGGAAACACCATATATTTT. Translated, it gives CASSLEGAVSGNTIYF. The chain has TRBV5-1 and TRBJ1-3; D gene ambiguous. V gave up 0 bases and J gave up 0 bases, with 10 bases separating them. Germline V CDR1 and CDR2: SGHRS, YFSETQ. This CDR3 comprises 16 residues.